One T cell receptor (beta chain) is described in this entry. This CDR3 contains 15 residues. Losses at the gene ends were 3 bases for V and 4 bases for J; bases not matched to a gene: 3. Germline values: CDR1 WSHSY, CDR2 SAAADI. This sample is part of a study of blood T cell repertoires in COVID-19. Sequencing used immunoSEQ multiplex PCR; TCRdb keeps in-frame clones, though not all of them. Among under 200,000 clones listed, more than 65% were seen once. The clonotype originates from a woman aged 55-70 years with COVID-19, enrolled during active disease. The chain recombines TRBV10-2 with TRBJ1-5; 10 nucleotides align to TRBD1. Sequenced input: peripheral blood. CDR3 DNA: TGCGCCAGCAGTGACGGGGACAGGGGAAATCAGCCCCAGCATTTT. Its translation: CASSDGDRGNQPQHF.